This is a list of T cell receptor beta chains from one sample in a study of human T cells and chemical hapten exposure. TCRdb ran MiXCR on the RACE reads and lists one entry per CDR3 protein. This sample has about 65,000 distinct CDR3 sequences, with around 6.1% found just once. Sequencing was performed on whole blood. Receptors were obtained from a female donor in good health. Some clones in this sample may be carry-over from other donors' samples. Both conserved end residues are part of each CDR3. The D gene is left open where the match is weak. Not every row has a clone size; where given, it reads once, few, many or a size class.

CDR3nt,CDR3aa,j_gene,d_gene,v_gene,len,abundance
TGTGCCAGCAGTGGACTAGCGGGAGGTTTCAATGAGCAGTTCTTC,CASSGLAGGFNEQFF,TRBJ2-1,TRBD2,TRBV2,15,many
TGTGCCAGCATGAGGGACCCATCTGGGGCCAACGTCCTGACTTTC,CASMRDPSGANVLTF,TRBJ2-6,NA,TRBV6-5,15,many
TGCAGTGCTAGGGGATTGGCCAACGTCCTGACTTTC,CSARGLANVLTF,TRBJ2-6,NA,TRBV20-1,12,many
TGTGCCAGCAGACCTCGGACTAGCGGGAAGTACGAGCAGTACTTC,CASRPRTSGKYEQYF,TRBJ2-7,TRBD2,TRBV6-2/TRBV6-3,15,NA
TGTGCCAGCAGTTTATCCGGGGGCGCGGGCAATCAGCCCCAGCATTTT,CASSLSGGAGNQPQHF,TRBJ1-5,NA,TRBV27,16,NA
TGCAGCCCCCGAGAGAATTTTTATGGCTACACCTTC,CSPRENFYGYTF,TRBJ1-2,NA,TRBV20-1,12,many
TGTGCCAGCAGCGCCGATTCTGGAAACACCATATATTTT,CASSADSGNTIYF,TRBJ1-3,NA,TRBV6-6,13,many
TGTGCCAGCAGTTTAGTCGCCACAGGGGGCTACGAGCAGTACTTC,CASSLVATGGYEQYF,TRBJ2-7,TRBD1,TRBV27,15,NA
TGTGCCAGCAGTCTCCGGACAGGGTTTTACGAGCAGTACTTC,CASSLRTGFYEQYF,TRBJ2-7,TRBD1,TRBV6-1,14,NA
TGTGCCAGCAGCCCACGAAGCGCCGCACCCGCAAGAGAGACCCAGTACTTC,CASSPRSAAPARETQYF,TRBJ2-5,NA,TRBV7-8,17,NA
TGCGCCAGCAGCTTCCAGGGTGGTCTCGATGAGCAGTTCTTC,CASSFQGGLDEQFF,TRBJ2-1,NA,TRBV5-1,14,few
TGCAGCGTTGTTAGCGGGAGGGCCCGGAGCACAGATACGCAGTATTTT,CSVVSGRARSTDTQYF,TRBJ2-3,TRBD2,TRBV29-1,16,NA
TGTGCCAGCTCCTCCCTGATTAGCACAGATACGCAGTATTTT,CASSSLISTDTQYF,TRBJ2-3,NA,TRBV28,14,many
TGTGCCAGCAGTCGACCGGGACTAAACACCGGGGAGCTGTTTTTT,CASSRPGLNTGELFF,TRBJ2-2,TRBD2,TRBV28,15,many
TGCGCCAGCAGCTTGGACCCGAACACTGAAGCTTTCTTT,CASSLDPNTEAFF,TRBJ1-1,NA,TRBV5-1,13,few
TGTGCCAGCAGCGGGGTCCCAGGGGCGAGCACTGAAGCTTTCTTT,CASSGVPGASTEAFF,TRBJ1-1,NA,TRBV25-1,15,many
TGTGCCAGCAGCTCACCAGCGGCCACAGATACGCAGTATTTT,CASSSPAATDTQYF,TRBJ2-3,NA,TRBV11-3,14,many
TGCAGCGTTGGACTAGCGGGTTCCTACGAGCAGTACTTC,CSVGLAGSYEQYF,TRBJ2-7,TRBD2,TRBV29-1,13,NA
TGTGCCACCAGTGATTCGTTAGAGGGTCGGATCGAGACCCAGTACTTC,CATSDSLEGRIETQYF,TRBJ2-5,NA,TRBV24-1,16,many
TGTGCCAGCAGCCCTTCCTTGGGACTCGTACCGGGTTCACCCCTCCACTTT,CASSPSLGLVPGSPLHF,TRBJ1-6,NA,TRBV3-1,17,many
TGTGCCAGCACCTGGACAGGGGGCATGGACTATGGCTACACCTTC,CASTWTGGMDYGYTF,TRBJ1-2,TRBD1,TRBV5-5,15,few
TGTGCCAGCACCCGGGGGGGGCTTGTTGAAGCTTTCTTT,CASTRGGLVEAFF,TRBJ1-1,NA,TRBV28,13,many
TGTGCCAGCAGCTTAGGAGGAATAGCCGGGGAGCTGTTTTTT,CASSLGGIAGELFF,TRBJ2-2,NA,TRBV7-2,14,many
TGTGCCACCAGCGGAACAGGGGTGCCACCCCTCCACTTT,CATSGTGVPPLHF,TRBJ1-6,TRBD1,TRBV15,13,many
TGCGCCAGCAGCTTGGCGAGCGGAGGCAGGCCCGGCTACGAGCAGTACTTC,CASSLASGGRPGYEQYF,TRBJ2-7,NA,TRBV5-1,17,NA
TGTGCCAGCAGCTGGACAGAATCCACTGAAGCTTTCTTT,CASSWTESTEAFF,TRBJ1-1,NA,TRBV7-9,13,NA
TGCGCCAGCAGCTTGGGTGTGGGCCAAGGGACCCAGTACTTC,CASSLGVGQGTQYF,TRBJ2-5,NA,TRBV5-1,14,few
TGCAGCGTTGATAGGGGTAATGAGCAGTTCTTC,CSVDRGNEQFF,TRBJ2-1,NA,TRBV29-1,11,few